At least ten counts were recorded for the clone carrying this T cell receptor beta chain. Its matching antigen is unknown. The investigators amplified TCR beta CDR3 regions from RNA transcripts. HTBI primers were employed in a first-round RT-PCR of the TCR CDR3. TCRdb called the multiplex PCR reads again in MiXCR, with one record for every CDR3 protein. The table records around 440,000 distinct CDR3 sequences, 15% to 17% of them present only once. These data are taken from a study of T cells in Graves' hyperthyroidism and ophthalmopathy. Study outcomes and limitations: Within blood appeared most thyroid clonotypes that had expanded above 0.001.

This clonotype was obtained from a woman between 18 and 29 years old with Graves' hyperthyroidism. The sample comprised blood.

This CDR3 reads CATSDSQGEQYF. In DNA, the CDR3 is TGTGCCACCAGTGATTCACAGGGGGAGCAGTACTTC. The V call is TRBV24-1, the J call TRBJ2-7; 7 bases fit TRBD1. Germline CDR1 and CDR2: KGHDR and SFDVKD. After removal of 2 bases from V and 7 bases from J, the junction contained 1 base not matched to a gene. This CDR3 is 12 amino acids long.